This TCR beta chain comes out of a study of T cells in Graves' hyperthyroidism and ophthalmopathy (dated by TCRdb to about 2019). Background on the whole study: Peripheral blood was sampled at the time of initial diagnosis, prior to any treatment. A discovery cohort of fewer than 110 patients, approximately 45 with Graves' ophthalmopathy and 57 with stable Graves' hyperthyroidism, was used to find distinguishing TCR V-J signatures. An independent validation cohort of under 20 hyperthyroidism patients and approximately 17 patients who later progressed to ophthalmopathy tested prospective prediction of ophthalmopathy. The approximately 100 discovery patients were randomly split 7:3 into training and test sets. In addition, the study compared T-cell repertoires in thyroid tissue and in blood from five to seven Graves' hyperthyroidism patients. After blood sampling, hyperthyroidism patients were treated with methimazole at a starting dose of 30 mg daily, and ophthalmopathy patients were treated with high-dose intravenous methylprednisolone. The paper describes TCR Vbeta CDR3 sequencing of 135 peripheral blood samples, made up of under 50 ophthalmopathy patients, approximately 73 hyperthyroidism patients and 17 progressor patients. The investigation overall reported the following: Sample size was not statistically predetermined, and investigators were not blinded to group allocation. In validation, the model predicted progression to ophthalmopathy a median of about 5.9 months before onset, with roughly 71% sensitivity and about 72% specificity. A model built on a 13 V-J signature distinguished ophthalmopathy from stable hyperthyroidism, reaching about 88% sensitivity and under 84% specificity in cross-validation and 80%/75% in testing. Most expanded thyroid clonotypes (frequency above 0.001) were also detected in blood, suggesting blood repertoires may reflect thyroid immune responses.

Amplification of TCR beta CDR3 regions was carried out from RNA transcripts. The TCR CDR3 was subjected to a first round of RT-PCR using the HTBI primer set and the Qiagen OneStep RT-PCR kit. The libraries were constructed in a second round of multiplex PCR and then size-selected and purified. Sequencing of the libraries was done on an Illumina HiSeq2000 using paired-end 100 bp reads. Concerning the study's data processing: SOAPnuke was used to process the raw data, removing reads that contained adapters or uncalled bases, had a mean Phred below 15, or lacked an exact match to the constant primer or identifier. High-quality paired reads were merged using COPE v1.2.5, and each unique nucleotide sequence was defined as a clonotype. MiTCR v1.1 was used to align the clonotypes against IMGT TRBV, TRBD and TRBJ reference segments. Only V-J combinations with frequency above 0.0001, covering 99.2% of repertoires, were analysed. The TCS score was defined as F50 (clonal expansion) divided by E x V (chaos), with BLOSUM62-based TCRdist calculated between CDR3 peptides within each V-J. Welch's t-statistics and random forest reduced approximately 520 V-J features to about 13, which were used in a naive Bayes classifier (R e1071). TCRdb reran the public reads through fastp at Q25 and MiXCR, keeping productive beta chains. Every CDR3 protein is listed once, alongside the most common genes and DNA of its rows. The V and J calls follow TCRdb's processing rather than the paper's. Here the sample has a few hundred thousand distinct CDR3 sequences; approximately 14% occur a single time. The leading ten clones occupy roughly 4.8% of the sample.

V and J are trimmed by 0 bases and 3 bases, and the gene matches miss 9 bases of the junction. The CDR3 spans 17 residues, from the cysteine through the phenylalanine. CDR3 DNA only is kept here, 51 bases in frame from base 1. CDR1 and CDR2, looked up from the germline V gene (reference sequence), are DFQATT and SNEGSKA. Stable Graves' hyperthyroidism was defined as the absence of progression to ophthalmopathy over 18 months of follow-up. Hyperthyroidism patients were aged 18 to 65 years and newly diagnosed, with disease duration of less than 2 months. Any patient with an uncontrolled infection, another autoimmune disease, pregnancy or lactation was excluded. Diagnoses relied on clinical symptoms, serum thyroxine and TRAb, thyroid ultrasound and orbital computed tomography. Ficoll-Paque density gradient centrifugation was used to isolate PBMCs from 9.5 to 10 ml of fresh peripheral blood. Trizol reagent was used to extract total RNA, and RNA quality was then checked on an Agilent 2100 Bioanalyzer.

This clonotype was seen many times. Its antigen specificity is not known. No base-level quality is on record; no much larger clone is a single base apart. Sequencing was carried out using blood. The chain employs TRBV20-1 and TRBJ2-1; 9 of the junction bases match TRBD2. This TCR was sampled from a woman between 18 and 29 years old with Graves' hyperthyroidism. The bases read TGCAGTGCTAGAGAACTAGCGGGTGCCGCTCTCTACAATGAGCAGTTCTTC. It translates to CSARELAGAALYNEQFF.